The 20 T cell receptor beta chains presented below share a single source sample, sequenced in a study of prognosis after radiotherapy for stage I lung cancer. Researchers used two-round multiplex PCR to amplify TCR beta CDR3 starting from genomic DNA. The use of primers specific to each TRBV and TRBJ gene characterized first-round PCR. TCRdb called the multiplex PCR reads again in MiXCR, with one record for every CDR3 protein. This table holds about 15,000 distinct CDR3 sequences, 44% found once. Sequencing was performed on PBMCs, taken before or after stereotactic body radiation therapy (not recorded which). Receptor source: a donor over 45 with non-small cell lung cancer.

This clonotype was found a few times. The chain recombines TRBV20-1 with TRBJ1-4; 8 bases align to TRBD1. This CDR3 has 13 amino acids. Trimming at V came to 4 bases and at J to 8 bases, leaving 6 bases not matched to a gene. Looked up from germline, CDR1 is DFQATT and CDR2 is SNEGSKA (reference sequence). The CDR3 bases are TGCAGTGCTACCCCGGACAGGGAGGAAAAACTGTTTTTT. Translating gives CSATPDREEKLFF.

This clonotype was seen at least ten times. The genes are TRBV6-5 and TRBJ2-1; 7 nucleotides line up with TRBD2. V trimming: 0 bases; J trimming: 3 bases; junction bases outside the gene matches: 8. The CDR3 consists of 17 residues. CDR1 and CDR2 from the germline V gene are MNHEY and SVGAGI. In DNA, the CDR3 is TGTGCCAGCAGTTACTCCCCACCTAGCGGTATCTACAATGAGCAGTTCTTC. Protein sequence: CASSYSPPSGIYNEQFF.

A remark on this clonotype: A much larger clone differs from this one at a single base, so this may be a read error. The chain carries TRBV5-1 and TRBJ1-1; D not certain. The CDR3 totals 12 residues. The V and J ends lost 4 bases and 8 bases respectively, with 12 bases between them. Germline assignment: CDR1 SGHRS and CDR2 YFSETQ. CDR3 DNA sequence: TGCGCCAGCAGCGAACTGAAGGAGGAAGCTTTCTTT. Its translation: CASSELKEEAFF.

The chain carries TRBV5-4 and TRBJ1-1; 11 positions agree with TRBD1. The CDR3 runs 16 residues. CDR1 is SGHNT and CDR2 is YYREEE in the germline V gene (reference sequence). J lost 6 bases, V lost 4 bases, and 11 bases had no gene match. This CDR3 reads CASSDGQGAQVAEAFF. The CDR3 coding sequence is TGTGCCAGCAGCGATGGACAGGGGGCGCAGGTCGCTGAAGCTTTCTTT.

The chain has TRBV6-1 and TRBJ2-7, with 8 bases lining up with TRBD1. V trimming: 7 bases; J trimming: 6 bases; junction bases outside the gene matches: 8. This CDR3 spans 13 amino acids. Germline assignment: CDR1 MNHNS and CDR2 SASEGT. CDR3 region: CASKMDRVGEQYF. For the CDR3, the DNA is TGTGCCAGCAAGATGGACAGGGTGGGCGAGCAGTACTTC.

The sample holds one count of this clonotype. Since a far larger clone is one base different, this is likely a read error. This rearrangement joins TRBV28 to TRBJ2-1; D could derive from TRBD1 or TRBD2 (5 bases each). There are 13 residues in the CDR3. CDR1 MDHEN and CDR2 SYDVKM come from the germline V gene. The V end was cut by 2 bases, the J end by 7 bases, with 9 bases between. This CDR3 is CASSLQGVNEQFF. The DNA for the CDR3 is TGTGCCAGCAGTTTACAGGGAGTGAATGAGCAGTTCTTC.

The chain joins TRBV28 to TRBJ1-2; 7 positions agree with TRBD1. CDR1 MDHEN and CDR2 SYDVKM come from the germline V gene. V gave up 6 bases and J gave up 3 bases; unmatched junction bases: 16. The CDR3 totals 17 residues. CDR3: CASRGGQGKNLYYGYTF. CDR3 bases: TGTGCCAGCAGAGGGGGCCAGGGGAAGAATTTATACTATGGCTACACCTTC.

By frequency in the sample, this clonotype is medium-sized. CDR3 residues: CASSGTANEKLFF. CDR3 nucleotide sequence: TGTGCCAGCAGTGGGACAGCTAATGAAAAACTGTTTTTT. The chain carries TRBV6-1 and TRBJ1-4, with TRBD1 as a possible D gene (6 bases). Trimming took 4 bases from V and 3 from J, leaving 6 bases between them. CDR1 is MNHNS, CDR2 SASEGT, per germline. There are 13 residues in the CDR3.

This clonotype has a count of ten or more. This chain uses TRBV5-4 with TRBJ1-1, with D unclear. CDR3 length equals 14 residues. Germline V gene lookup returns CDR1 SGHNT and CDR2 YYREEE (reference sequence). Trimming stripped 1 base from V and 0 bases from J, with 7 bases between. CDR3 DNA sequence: TGTGCCAGCAGCTTGACAGCAATGAACACTGAAGCTTTCTTT. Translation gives CASSLTAMNTEAFF.

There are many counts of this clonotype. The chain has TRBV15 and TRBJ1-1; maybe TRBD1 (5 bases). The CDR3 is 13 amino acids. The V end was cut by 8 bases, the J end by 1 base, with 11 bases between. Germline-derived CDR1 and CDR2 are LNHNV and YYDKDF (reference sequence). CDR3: CATGPGPNTEAFF. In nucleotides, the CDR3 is TGTGCCACCGGCCCGGGGCCGAACACTGAAGCTTTCTTT.

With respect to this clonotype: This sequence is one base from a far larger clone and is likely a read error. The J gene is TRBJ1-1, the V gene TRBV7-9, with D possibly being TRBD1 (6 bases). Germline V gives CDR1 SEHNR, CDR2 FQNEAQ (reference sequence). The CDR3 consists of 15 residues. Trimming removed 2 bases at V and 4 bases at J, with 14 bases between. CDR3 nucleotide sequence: TGTGCCAGCAGCTTAAATCCGACAGGCAGCACTGAAGCTTTCTTT. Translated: CASSLNPTGSTEAFF.

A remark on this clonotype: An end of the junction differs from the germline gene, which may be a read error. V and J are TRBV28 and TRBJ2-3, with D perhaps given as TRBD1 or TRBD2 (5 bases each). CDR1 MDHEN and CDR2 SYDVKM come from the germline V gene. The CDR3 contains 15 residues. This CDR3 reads CATIHGDRGTDTQYF. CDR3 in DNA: TGTGCCACTATACATGGGGATCGGGGCACTGATACGCAGTATTTT. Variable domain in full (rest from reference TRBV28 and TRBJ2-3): DVKVTQSSRYLVKRTGEKVFLECVQDMDHENMFWYRQDPGLGLRLIYFSYDVKMKEKGDIPEGYSVSREKKERFSLILESASTNQTSMYLCATIHGDRGTDTQYFGPGTRLTVL.

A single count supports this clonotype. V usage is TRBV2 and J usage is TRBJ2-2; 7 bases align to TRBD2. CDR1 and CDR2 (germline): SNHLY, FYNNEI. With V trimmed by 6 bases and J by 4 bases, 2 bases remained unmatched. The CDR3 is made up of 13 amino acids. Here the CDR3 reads CASRRETTGELFF. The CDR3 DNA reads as TGTGCCAGCAGGCGGGAGACCACCGGGGAGCTGTTTTTT.

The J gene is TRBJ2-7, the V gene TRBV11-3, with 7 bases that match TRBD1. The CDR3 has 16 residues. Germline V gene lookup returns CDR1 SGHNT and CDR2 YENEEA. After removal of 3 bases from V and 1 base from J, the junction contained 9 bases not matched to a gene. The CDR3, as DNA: TGTGCCAGCAGCTTGGGAGCCGGGACAGCGTCCTACGAGCAGTACTTC. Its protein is CASSLGAGTASYEQYF.

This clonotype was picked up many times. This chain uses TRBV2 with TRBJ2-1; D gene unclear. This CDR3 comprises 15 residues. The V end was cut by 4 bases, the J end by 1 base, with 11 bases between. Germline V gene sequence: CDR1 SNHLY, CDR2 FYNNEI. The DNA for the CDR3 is TGTGCCAGCAGTGGTATAGTGCCATCCTACAATGAGCAGTTCTTC. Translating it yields CASSGIVPSYNEQFF. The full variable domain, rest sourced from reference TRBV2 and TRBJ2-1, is EPEVTQTPSHQVTQMGQEVILRCVPISNHLYFYWYRQILGQKVEFLVSFYNNEISEKSEIFDDQFSVERPDGSNFTLKIRSTKLEDSAMYFCASSGIVPSYNEQFFGPGTRLTVL.

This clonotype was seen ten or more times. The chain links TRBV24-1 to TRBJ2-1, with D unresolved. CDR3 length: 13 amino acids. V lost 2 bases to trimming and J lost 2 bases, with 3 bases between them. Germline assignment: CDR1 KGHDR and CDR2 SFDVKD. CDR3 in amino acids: CATSDSAYNEQFF. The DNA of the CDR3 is TGTGCCACCAGTGATTCAGCCTACAATGAGCAGTTCTTC.

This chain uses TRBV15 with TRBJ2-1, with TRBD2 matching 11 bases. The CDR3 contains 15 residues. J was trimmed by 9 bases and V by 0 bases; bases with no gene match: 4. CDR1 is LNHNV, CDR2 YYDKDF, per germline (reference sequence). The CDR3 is CATSRDVLAGAEQFF. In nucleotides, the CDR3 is TGTGCCACCAGCAGAGATGTACTAGCGGGAGCTGAGCAGTTCTTC.

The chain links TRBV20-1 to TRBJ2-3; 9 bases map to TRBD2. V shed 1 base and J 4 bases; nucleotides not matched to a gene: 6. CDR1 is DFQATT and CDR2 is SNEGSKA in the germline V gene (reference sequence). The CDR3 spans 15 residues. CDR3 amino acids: CSARGWREGADTQYF. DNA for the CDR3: TGCAGTGCTAGAGGATGGCGGGAGGGCGCAGATACGCAGTATTTT.

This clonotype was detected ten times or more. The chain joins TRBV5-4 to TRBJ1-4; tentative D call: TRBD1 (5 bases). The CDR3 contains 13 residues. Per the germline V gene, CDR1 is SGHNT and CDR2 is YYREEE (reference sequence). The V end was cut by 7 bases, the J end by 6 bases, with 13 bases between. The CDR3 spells CASGRDGHEKLFF. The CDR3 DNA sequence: TGTGCCAGCGGCCGGGACGGGCATGAAAAACTGTTTTTT. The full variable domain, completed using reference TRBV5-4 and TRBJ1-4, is ETGVTQSPTHLIKTRGQQVTLRCSSQSGHNTVSWYQQALGQGPQFIFQYYREEENGRGNFPPRFSGLQFPNYSSELNVNALELDDSALYLCASGRDGHEKLFFGSGTQLSVL.

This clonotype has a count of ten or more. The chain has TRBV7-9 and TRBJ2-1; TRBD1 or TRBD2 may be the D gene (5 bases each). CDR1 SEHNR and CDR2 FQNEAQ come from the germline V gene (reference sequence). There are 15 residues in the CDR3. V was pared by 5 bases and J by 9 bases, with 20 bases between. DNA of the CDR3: TGTGCCAGCAGCCCCCGGGACGTGCCGAGGGTTGAGCAGTTCTTC. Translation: CASSPRDVPRVEQFF.